Each of the 9 T cell receptor beta chains below was sequenced from the same sample in a study of T cells after yellow fever vaccination. TCRdb reanalysed the 5' RACE reads using MiXCR and keeps one entry per CDR3 protein. The sample has about 580,000 distinct CDR3 sequences, around 17% seen once; the top ten hold 17%. Sequenced material: PBMCs, taken 5 to 6 days after the first yellow fever vaccination. The receptor source for this set is a man aged 18 to 30 who received the YFV17D yellow fever vaccine.

In DNA form, the CDR3 reads TGTGCCAGCAGTTTGGGAGGGAGTGCTGGAAACACCATATATTTT. This codes for CASSLGGSAGNTIYF. The rearrangement joins TRBV12-3 or TRBV12-4 to TRBJ1-3, with no clear D. V lost 3 bases, J lost 2 bases, and 11 bases lay in between. CDR3 size: 15 residues.

The V gene is TRBV20-1, the J gene TRBJ2-7; no clear D gene. Deletions cut 6 bases from V and 2 bases from J, with 11 bases between. This CDR3 spans 12 amino acids. CDR1 DFQATT and CDR2 SNEGSKA come from the germline V gene (reference sequence). CDR3 amino acids: CSAPAPTYEQYF. CDR3 in DNA: TGCAGTGCCCCCGCCCCCACCTACGAGCAGTACTTC.

This clonotype was recorded a few times. The chain recombines TRBV27 with TRBJ2-5; 8 nucleotides align to TRBD1. Germline V lookup: CDR1 MNHEY, CDR2 SMNVEV (reference sequence). Germline trimming cut 4 bases from V and 4 bases from J; bases unmatched to any gene: 8. CDR3 length equals 15 residues. CDR3 sequence reads: CASSWRQGIGETQYF. CDR3 nucleotide sequence: TGTGCCAGCAGTTGGAGACAGGGGATAGGAGAGACCCAGTACTTC.

V gene TRBV5-6 combines with J gene TRBJ2-7, with 9 nucleotides matching TRBD1. The germline V gene encodes CDR1 SGHDT and CDR2 YYEEEE. V shed 4 bases and J 2 bases; nucleotides not matched to a gene: 10. This CDR3 is 16 amino acids long. CDR3 loop: CASSTPGTGMPYEQYV. In nucleotides, the CDR3 is TGTGCCAGCAGCACCCCCGGGACAGGGATGCCCTACGAGCAGTACGTC.

This clonotype was detected a few times. The chain carries TRBV5-1 and TRBJ2-1; perhaps TRBD1 as D (6 bases). Germline V gives CDR1 SGHRS, CDR2 YFSETQ. The V gene lost 1 base and the J gene lost 0 bases, with 11 bases spanning the gap. The CDR3 is made up of 16 amino acids. CDR3 DNA: TGCGCCAGCAGCTTGCAGGGGTTTGTCTCCTACAATGAGCAGTTCTTC. This codes for CASSLQGFVSYNEQFF.

In this sample, this clonotype turned up a few times. This chain joins TRBV9 and TRBJ1-6; 7 bases align to TRBD1. Trimming cost V 2 bases and J 6 bases; bases outside gene matches: 5. Germline V gives CDR1 SGDLS, CDR2 YYNGEE. CDR3 length equals 15 residues. CDR3 bases: TGTGCCAGCAGCGTCCGGGACAGCTTTAATTCACCCCTCCACTTT. Translating gives CASSVRDSFNSPLHF. The whole variable domain, filled in from reference TRBV9 and TRBJ1-6, reads DSGVTQTPKHLITATGQRVTLRCSPRSGDLSVYWYQQSLDQGLQFLIQYYNGEERAKGNILERFSAQQFPDLHSELNLSSLELGDSALYFCASSVRDSFNSPLHFGNGTRLTVT.

This chain uses TRBV4-1 with TRBJ1-2; tentative D call: TRBD1 (5 bases). Germline lookup yields CDR1 MGHRA and CDR2 YSYEKL. V was shortened by 3 bases and J by 8 bases, with 13 bases between the two germline ends. The CDR3 totals 13 residues. Written as DNA, the CDR3 is TGCGCCAGCAGCCAGCCGGGACGTCGGGGCTACACCTTC. Translation: CASSQPGRRGYTF.

The V call is TRBV5-1, the J call TRBJ2-3, with D hard to call. Germline CDR1 SGHRS, CDR2 YFSETQ. V lost 2 bases and J 2 bases, leaving 9 bases between the germline ends. This CDR3 spans 14 amino acids. CDR3 in amino acids: CASSFLADTDTQYF. CDR3 in DNA: TGCGCCAGCAGCTTTCTCGCAGACACAGATACGCAGTATTTT.

As regards this clonotype: Just one base apart from a much larger clone, this may be a read error. The rearrangement uses TRBV10-3 and TRBJ2-3, with unresolved D. The CDR3 extends over 13 amino acids. Germline CDR1 ENHRY, CDR2 SYGVKD. The DNA for the CDR3 is TGTGACATCAGCCCTCCCAACACAGATACGCAGTATTTT. Translating gives CDISPPNTDTQYF.